The clone carrying this T cell receptor (beta chain) was recorded many times. The target antigen is unknown. V was clipped by 6 bases and J by 0 bases, with 6 bases between them. The CDR3 sequence is 12 residues long. Germline V CDR1 and CDR2: SNHLY, FYNNEI. Transcripts of RNA were the source for amplifying TCR beta CDR3 regions. First-round RT-PCR relied on HTBI primers, and a second-round multiplex PCR came next. TCRdb passed the multiplex PCR reads through MiXCR, listing each CDR3 protein once. The repertoire consists of hundreds of thousands of distinct CDR3 sequences, with roughly 20% occurring once and the leading ten covering roughly 3.2%. This sample is part of a study of Graves' ophthalmopathy and Graves' hyperthyroidism. Study conclusions and caveats: Prediction of ophthalmopathy progression reached around 71% sensitivity and around 72% specificity.

The chain links TRBV2 to TRBJ2-7; D gene uncertain. The clonotype comes from a woman aged 18-29 years with stable Graves' hyperthyroidism. The source material was peripheral blood. This CDR3 is CASRVYSYEQYF. In nucleotides, the CDR3 is TGTGCCAGCAGGGTCTACTCCTACGAGCAGTACTTC. Full variable domain (missing parts from reference TRBV2 and TRBJ2-7): EPEVTQTPSHQVTQMGQEVILRCVPISNHLYFYWYRQILGQKVEFLVSFYNNEISEKSEIFDDQFSVERPDGSNFTLKIRSTKLEDSAMYFCASRVYSYEQYFGPGTRLTVT.